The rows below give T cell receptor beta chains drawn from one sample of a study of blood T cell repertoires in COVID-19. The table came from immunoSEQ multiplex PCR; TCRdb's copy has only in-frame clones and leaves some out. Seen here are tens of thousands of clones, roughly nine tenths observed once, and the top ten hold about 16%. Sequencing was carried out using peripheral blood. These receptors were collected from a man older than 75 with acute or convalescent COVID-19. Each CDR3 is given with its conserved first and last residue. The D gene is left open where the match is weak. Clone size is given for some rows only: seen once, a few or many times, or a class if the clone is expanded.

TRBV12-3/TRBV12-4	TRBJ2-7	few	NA	CASSVRTGSEQYF	TGTGCCAGCAGTGTAAGAACAGGGAGCGAGCAGTACTTC
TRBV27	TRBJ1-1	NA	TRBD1	CASSSGQGYTEAFF	TGTGCCAGCAGTTCGGGACAGGGATACACTGAAGCTTTCTTT
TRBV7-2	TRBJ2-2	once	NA	CASSKDSNTGELFF	TGTGCCAGCAGCAAGGACTCGAACACCGGGGAGCTGTTTTTT
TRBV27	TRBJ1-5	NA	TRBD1	CASSPYRGQGPDEPQHF	TGTGCCAGCAGTCCCTACCGGGGACAGGGCCCCGATGAGCCCCAGCATTTT
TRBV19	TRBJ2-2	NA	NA	CASSIVANTGELFF	TGTGCCAGTAGTATTGTAGCGAACACCGGGGAGCTGTTTTTT
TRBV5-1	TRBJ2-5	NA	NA	CASSLVARAETQYF	TGCGCCAGCAGCTTGGTGGCGCGGGCAGAGACCCAGTACTTC
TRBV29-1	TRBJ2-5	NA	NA	CSVRVGRGRETQYF	TGCAGCGTTCGGGTGGGCAGGGGTCGAGAGACCCAGTACTTC
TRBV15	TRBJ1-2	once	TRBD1	CATGRGTINYGYTF	TGTGCCACCGGCAGGGGGACAATTAACTATGGCTACACCTTC
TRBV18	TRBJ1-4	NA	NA	CASSPSHPGLFNEKLFF	TGTGCCAGCTCACCCAGCCATCCGGGGTTGTTCAATGAAAAACTGTTTTTT
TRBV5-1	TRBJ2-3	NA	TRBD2	CASSLGGAVRDTQYF	TGCGCCAGCAGCCTCGGGGGGGCTGTGCGAGATACGCAGTATTTT
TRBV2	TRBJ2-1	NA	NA	CASEVGSSYNEQFF	TGTGCCAGCGAGGTTGGGAGCTCCTACAATGAGCAGTTCTTC
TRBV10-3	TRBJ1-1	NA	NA	CAISAPAGSNTEAFF	TGTGCCATCAGTGCCCCGGCAGGCTCTAACACTGAAGCTTTCTTT
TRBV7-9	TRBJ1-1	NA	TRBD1	CASRGTGRYTEAFF	TGTGCCAGCAGGGGGACAGGGAGGTACACTGAAGCTTTCTTT
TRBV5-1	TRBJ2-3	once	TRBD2	CASSYGTSGGTDTQYF	TGCGCCAGCAGCTATGGGACTAGCGGGGGCACAGATACGCAGTATTTT
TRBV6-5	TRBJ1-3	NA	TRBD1	CASSQDRVGGNTIYF	TGTGCCAGCAGCCAGGACAGGGTAGGAGGAAACACCATATATTTT
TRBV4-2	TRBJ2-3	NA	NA	CASTGPGGTDTQYF	TGTGCCAGCACCGGGCCGGGAGGCACAGATACGCAGTATTTT
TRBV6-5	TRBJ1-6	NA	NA	CASSWTRNNSPLHF	TGTGCCAGCAGTTGGACTCGCAATAATTCACCCCTCCACTTT
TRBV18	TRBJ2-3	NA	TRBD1	CASSPPWGQGAGRHGDTQYF	TGTGCCAGCTCACCACCCTGGGGACAGGGGGCCGGGAGGCACGGAGATACGCAGTATTTT
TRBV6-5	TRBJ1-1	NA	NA	CASCPGVATEAFF	TGTGCCAGCTGCCCAGGGGTGGCCACTGAAGCTTTCTTT
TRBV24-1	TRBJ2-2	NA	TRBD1	CATSDGETGATGELFF	TGTGCCACCAGTGATGGGGAGACAGGGGCAACCGGGGAGCTGTTTTTT
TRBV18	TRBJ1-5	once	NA	CASSPTGLMGGSNQPQHF	TGTGCCAGCTCACCAACCGGTCTCATGGGAGGCTCCAATCAGCCCCAGCATTTT
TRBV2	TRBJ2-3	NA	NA	CASSGQAGLFTDTQYF	TGTGCCAGCAGTGGTCAAGCGGGCCTTTTCACAGATACGCAGTATTTT
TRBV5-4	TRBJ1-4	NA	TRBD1	CASSRTGDNEKLFF	TGTGCCAGCAGTCGGACAGGGGATAATGAAAAACTGTTTTTT
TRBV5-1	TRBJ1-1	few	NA	CASSLTASTEAFF	TGCGCCAGCAGCTTAACAGCTTCCACTGAAGCTTTCTTT
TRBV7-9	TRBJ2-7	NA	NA	CASSPPRDIGPYEQYF	TGTGCCAGCAGCCCCCCACGGGACATTGGGCCCTACGAGCAGTACTTC
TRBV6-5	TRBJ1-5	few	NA	CASRQNSNQPQHF	TGTGCCAGCAGGCAGAATAGCAATCAGCCCCAGCATTTT